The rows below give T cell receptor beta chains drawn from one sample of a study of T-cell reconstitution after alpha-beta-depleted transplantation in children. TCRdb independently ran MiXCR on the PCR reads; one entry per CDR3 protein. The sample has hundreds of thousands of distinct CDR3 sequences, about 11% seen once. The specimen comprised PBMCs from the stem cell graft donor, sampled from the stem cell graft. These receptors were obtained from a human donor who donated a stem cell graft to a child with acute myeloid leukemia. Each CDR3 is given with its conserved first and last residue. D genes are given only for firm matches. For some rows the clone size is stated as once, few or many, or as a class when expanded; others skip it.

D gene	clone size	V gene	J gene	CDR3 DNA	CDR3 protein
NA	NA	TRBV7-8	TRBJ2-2	TGTGCCAGCAGCCCTGTGAGTGGCGGGGAGCTGTTTTTT	CASSPVSGGELFF
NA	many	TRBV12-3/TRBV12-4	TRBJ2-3	TGTGCCAGCAACCTTAAATGGAAGGGATCTACAGATACGCAGTATTTT	CASNLKWKGSTDTQYF
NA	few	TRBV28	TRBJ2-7	TGTGCCAGCAGTTATTGGAACGAGCAGTACTTC	CASSYWNEQYF
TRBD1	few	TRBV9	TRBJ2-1	TGTGCCAGCAGCGTGTCCGGGACAGGGAAGGCTGAGCAGTTCTTC	CASSVSGTGKAEQFF
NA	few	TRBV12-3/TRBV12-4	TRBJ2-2	TGTGCCAGCACCAAGCTGTCGGGAAACGGGGAGCTGTTTTTT	CASTKLSGNGELFF
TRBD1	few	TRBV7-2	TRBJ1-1	TGTGCCAGCAGCTTAGAGGACAGGACGAACACTGAAGCTTTCTTT	CASSLEDRTNTEAFF
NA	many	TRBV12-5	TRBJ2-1	TGTGCTAGTGGTTTGGTAAACGAAGAGGGCAGGGCAACCTACAATGAGCAGTTCTTC	CASGLVNEEGRATYNEQFF
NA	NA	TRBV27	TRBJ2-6	TGTGCCAGCAGTTTATACGAGGGGGCCAACGTCCTGACTTTC	CASSLYEGANVLTF
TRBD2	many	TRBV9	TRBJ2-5	TGTGCCAGCAGCGCGGGACTAGCAAAGGAGACCCAGTACTTC	CASSAGLAKETQYF
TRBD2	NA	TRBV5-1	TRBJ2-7	TGCGCCAGCAGCGCTAGCGGGATCCACGAGCAGTACTTC	CASSASGIHEQYF
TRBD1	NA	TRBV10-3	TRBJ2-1	TGTGCCATCGCCAAGGACAGGGCCCTATACAATGAGCAGTTCTTC	CAIAKDRALYNEQFF
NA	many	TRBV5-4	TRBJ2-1	TGTGCCAGCAGCCCACTCCACTACAATGAGCAGTTCTTC	CASSPLHYNEQFF
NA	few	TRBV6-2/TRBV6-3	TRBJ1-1	TGTGCCAGCAGTTACTCCCGTGGGGGAGTGGGGGGGACTGAAGCTTTCTTT	CASSYSRGGVGGTEAFF
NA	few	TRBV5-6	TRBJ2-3	TGTGCCAGCAGCTTGGCCTCGGGCGCCTCCCTCACAGATACGCAGTATTTT	CASSLASGASLTDTQYF
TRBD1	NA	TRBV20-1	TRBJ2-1	TGCAGTGGTAGACAGGGGTGGAATGAGCAGTTCTTC	CSGRQGWNEQFF
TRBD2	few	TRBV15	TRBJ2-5	TGTGCCACCAGCAGAGAATATGAGAGGGAGGGCCGAGAGACCCAGTACTTC	CATSREYEREGRETQYF
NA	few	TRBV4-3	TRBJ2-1	TGCGCCAGCAGCCAAGATGTGGGGGGCTACAATGAGCAGTTCTTC	CASSQDVGGYNEQFF
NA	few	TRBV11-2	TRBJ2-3	TGTGCCAGCAGCTTTACAGGGATTCTCCGTACAGATACGCAGTATTTT	CASSFTGILRTDTQYF
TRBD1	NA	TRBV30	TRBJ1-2	TGTGCCTGGAGTGTACGCGTACGGGACAGGGCTGCTAACTATGGCTACACCTTC	CAWSVRVRDRAANYGYTF
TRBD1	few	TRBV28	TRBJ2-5	TGTGCCACTAATGACAGGGGGCCTTCAGAGACCCAGTACTTC	CATNDRGPSETQYF
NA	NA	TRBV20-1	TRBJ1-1	TGCAGTGCTAGTTGGGGGCGCGGGACTGAAGCTTTCTTT	CSASWGRGTEAFF
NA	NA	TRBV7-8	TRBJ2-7	TGTGCCAGCACCATGAAGGACGAGCAGTACTTC	CASTMKDEQYF
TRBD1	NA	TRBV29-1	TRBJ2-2	TGCAGCGTCGCGACAGGGGGCGGGACCGGGGAGCTGTTTTTT	CSVATGGGTGELFF
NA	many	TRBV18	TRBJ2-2	TGTGCCAGCTCACCCTCGACACTTACCGGGGAGCTGTTTTTT	CASSPSTLTGELFF
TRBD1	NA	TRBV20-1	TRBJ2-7	TGCAGTGCTCCATTGACAGGGGGCTACGAGCAGTACTTC	CSAPLTGGYEQYF
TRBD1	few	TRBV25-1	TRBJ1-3	TGTGCCAGCAGTGAGGACAGGGTTCCGTTCGGAAACACCATATATTTT	CASSEDRVPFGNTIYF
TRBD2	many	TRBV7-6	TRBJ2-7	TGTGCCAGCAGCTTACTAGCGGGAGGCGGCGAGCAGTACTTC	CASSLLAGGGEQYF
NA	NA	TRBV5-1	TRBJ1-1	TGCGCCAGCAGCTTGGCTTCTATGAACACTGAAGCTTTCTTT	CASSLASMNTEAFF
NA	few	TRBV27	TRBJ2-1	TGTGCCAGCAGTCAGGGGGCGGGAGGGTACAATGAGCAGTTCTTC	CASSQGAGGYNEQFF
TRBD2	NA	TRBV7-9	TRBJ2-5	TGTGCCAGTAGGCGGGAGACAGAGACCCAGTACTTC	CASRRETETQYF
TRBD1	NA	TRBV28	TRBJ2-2	TGTGCCAGCAGAGCACCACAGGGGGCGCGGTCCGGGGAGCTGTTTTTT	CASRAPQGARSGELFF
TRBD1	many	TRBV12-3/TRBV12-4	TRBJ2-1	TGTGCCAGCAGTCTCGGGACAGCTTACAATGAGCAGTTCTTC	CASSLGTAYNEQFF
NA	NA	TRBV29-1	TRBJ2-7	TGCAGCGCAAAGGGGGTCTCCCTCTACGAGCAGTACTTC	CSAKGVSLYEQYF
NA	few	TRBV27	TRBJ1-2	TGTGCCAGCAGTTTATCCGCCCCGGGGAGCTATGGCTACACCTTC	CASSLSAPGSYGYTF
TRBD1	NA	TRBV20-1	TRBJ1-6	TGCAGTGCTAGAGCCGGGACAGGGCAATCACCCCTCCACTTT	CSARAGTGQSPLHF
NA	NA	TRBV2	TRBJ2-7	TGTGCCAGCAGGGACACGGCAACGAGGCAGCAGTACTTC	CASRDTATRQQYF
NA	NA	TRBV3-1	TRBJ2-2	TGTGCCAGCAGCCAAGCCAGACAGTTAGTCACCGGGGAGCTGTTTTTT	CASSQARQLVTGELFF
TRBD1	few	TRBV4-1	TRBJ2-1	TGCGCCAGCAGGACCGGACAGGACAAATTTGGGCAGTTCTTC	CASRTGQDKFGQFF
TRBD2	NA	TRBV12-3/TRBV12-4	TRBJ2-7	TGTGCCAGCAGCCGAAACGGGAGGGGATACGAGCAGTACTTC	CASSRNGRGYEQYF
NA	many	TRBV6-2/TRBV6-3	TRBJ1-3	TGTGCCAGCATCCGAGACTCTGGAAACACCATATATTTT	CASIRDSGNTIYF
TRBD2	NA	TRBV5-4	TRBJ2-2	TGTGCCAGCAGCTCCCCGGGACTAGCGGGAGGGATGAACACCGGGGAGCTGTTTTTT	CASSSPGLAGGMNTGELFF
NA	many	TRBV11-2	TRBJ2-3	TGTGCCAGCAGCTTAGCGGGGAGAATCCCAGATACGCAGTATTTT	CASSLAGRIPDTQYF
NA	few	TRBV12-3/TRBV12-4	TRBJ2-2	TGTGCCAGTGAATCCTTTAGGGGCGGGGAGCTGTTTTTT	CASESFRGGELFF
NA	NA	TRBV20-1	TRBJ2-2	TGCAGTGCTCCACTAGCAGGGTCGAACACCGGGGAGCTGTTTTTT	CSAPLAGSNTGELFF